The 32 T cell receptor beta chains presented below share a single source sample, sequenced in a study of Graves' ophthalmopathy and Graves' hyperthyroidism. Amplification targeted the TCR beta CDR3 regions, with RNA transcripts as the source material. Second-round multiplex PCR came after a first-round RT-PCR that employed HTBI primers. TCRdb reanalysed the multiplex PCR reads using MiXCR and keeps one entry per CDR3 protein. The sample records about 700,000 distinct CDR3 sequences, more than 40% being singletons. Material: peripheral blood. The receptors originated from an adult man with Graves' ophthalmopathy.

The chain links TRBV29-1 to TRBJ1-4, with D hard to call. This CDR3 has 13 amino acids. Germline V gene data show CDR1 as SQVTM and CDR2 as ANQGSEA. V shed 0 bases and J shed 7 bases, with 9 bases lying between them. The CDR3 protein is CSVEERGTEKLFF. CDR3 bases: TGCAGCGTTGAAGAACGGGGAACTGAAAAACTGTTTTTT.

This clonotype has more than one count but fewer than ten. This chain uses TRBV4-2 with TRBJ1-1; D is uncertain. Germline V gene lookup returns CDR1 LGHNA and CDR2 YNFKEQ. V was trimmed by 0 bases and J by 0 bases, leaving 8 bases between them. CDR3 length equals 15 residues. The CDR3 bases are TGTGCCAGCAGCCAAGAGGGCAGTATGAACACTGAAGCTTTCTTT. Encoded protein: CASSQEGSMNTEAFF.

Many counts were recorded for this clonotype. The chain employs TRBV10-3 and TRBJ2-7; perhaps TRBD2 as D (5 bases). Germline values: CDR1 ENHRY, CDR2 SYGVKD. With 7 bases removed from V and 7 bases from J, the gap between germline ends came to 14 bases. The CDR3 totals 12 residues. The CDR3 reads CAINEPGTEQYF. CDR3 nucleotides: TGTGCCATCAATGAACCGGGAACAGAGCAGTACTTC.

At least ten counts were recorded for this clonotype. V and J are TRBV7-9 and TRBJ1-1; D is uncertain. With 3 bases removed from V and 1 base from J, the gap between germline ends came to 3 bases. The CDR3 length is 12 residues. Looked up from germline, CDR1 is SEHNR and CDR2 is FQNEAQ (reference sequence). The CDR3 DNA is TGTGCCAGCAGCTTTCAGAACACTGAAGCTTTCTTT. As protein: CASSFQNTEAFF.

This clonotype appeared many times. This sequence joins TRBV12-3 or TRBV12-4 and TRBJ2-7; 9 bases fit TRBD2. The J segment lost 6 bases and the V segment lost 7 bases, leaving 10 bases of the junction unmatched. CDR3 size: 14 residues. Here the CDR3 DNA reads TGTGCCAGCATACGAGTAGCGGGAGCTGGCGAGCAGTACTTC. This translates into CASIRVAGAGEQYF.

V usage is TRBV2 and J usage is TRBJ1-4; 7 bases fit TRBD1. V lost 10 bases, J lost 4 bases, and 12 bases stayed unmatched. The CDR3 extends over 15 amino acids. Germline lookup yields CDR1 SNHLY and CDR2 FYNNEI. This CDR3 reads CAITRGQSHNEKLFF. The CDR3 DNA reads as TGTGCCATAACGAGGGGACAGAGTCATAATGAAAAACTGTTTTTT.

The DNA of the CDR3 is TGTGCCAGCAGTCGCGGTGGACTAGCGACAAATTACGAGCAGTACTTC. This gives the protein CASSRGGLATNYEQYF. This chain links TRBV12-3 or TRBV12-4 with TRBJ2-7, with 9 bases fitting TRBD2. With V trimmed by 5 bases and J by 4 bases, 12 bases remained unmatched. The CDR3 length is 16 residues.

The V call is TRBV7-9, the J call TRBJ2-6; weak D call: TRBD1 (5 bases). V was clipped by 5 bases and J by 4 bases, with 15 bases between them. CDR1 is SEHNR, CDR2 FQNEAQ, per germline (reference sequence). The CDR3 consists of 16 residues. This CDR3 reads CASSATGAWGANVLTF. The DNA for the CDR3 is TGTGCCAGCAGCGCAACAGGAGCTTGGGGGGCCAACGTCCTGACTTTC.

This clonotype appeared a few times. The chain recombines TRBV12-3 or TRBV12-4 with TRBJ2-7; 8 positions agree with TRBD2. The CDR3 loop spans 15 amino acids. V gave up 5 bases and J gave up 0 bases; unmatched junction bases: 6. DNA of the CDR3: TGTGCCAGCAGTCCGCAAGCGGGGGACTCCTACGAGCAGTACTTC. Its protein product is CASSPQAGDSYEQYF.

The rearrangement joins TRBV7-2 to TRBJ2-2; no definite D call. Germline V gene data show CDR1 as SGHTA and CDR2 as FQGNSA. This CDR3 is 15 amino acids long. The germline V and J ends were trimmed by 2 bases and 2 bases, with 9 bases remaining between them. The CDR3 DNA reads TGTGCCAGCAGCTTAAATTCCTTTAACACCGGGGAGCTGTTTTTT. It is translated as CASSLNSFNTGELFF. Complete variable domain (other parts from reference TRBV7-2 and TRBJ2-2): GAGVSQSPSNKVTEKGKDVELRCDPISGHTALYWYRQSLGQGLEFLIYFQGNSAPDKSGLPSDRFSAERTGGSVSTLTIQRTQQEDSAVYLCASSLNSFNTGELFFGEGSRLTVL.

The chain has TRBV4-1 and TRBJ1-5; TRBD1 matches 8 bases. J gave up 8 bases and V 1 base, and 7 bases lay outside the gene matches. The CDR3 is 15 residues long. CDR1 and CDR2 (germline): MGHRA, YSYEKL. The CDR3 here is CASSQGTGRIEPQHF. The CDR3 DNA reads as TGCGCCAGCAGCCAAGGGACAGGGCGTATTGAGCCCCAGCATTTT.

This sequence joins TRBV29-1 and TRBJ1-4; the match to TRBD1 covers 8 bases. The junction had 8 bases not matched to a gene; V was cut back by 2 bases and J by 6 bases. CDR1 is SQVTM, CDR2 ANQGSEA, per germline. This CDR3 spans 15 amino acids. Written as DNA, the CDR3 is TGCAGCGTTGAAAGGGGGACAGGAGTGGATGAAAAACTGTTTTTT. Its protein is CSVERGTGVDEKLFF.

The V and J genes are TRBV7-2 and TRBJ2-5; D is uncertain. This CDR3 spans 14 amino acids. Germline V gives CDR1 SGHTA, CDR2 FQGNSA. The V end was cut by 7 bases, the J end by 6 bases, with 18 bases between. The CDR3 DNA sequence: TGTGCCAGCACCCCCGCCGGGTGGTTGAAGACCCAGTACTTC. Protein sequence: CASTPAGWLKTQYF.

This clonotype was counted many times. The rearrangement links TRBV9 to TRBJ2-7; tentatively, D is TRBD2 (6 bases). CDR3 length equals 13 residues. Trimming took 4 bases from V and 1 from J, leaving 9 bases between them. Germline V gives CDR1 SGDLS, CDR2 YYNGEE. For the CDR3, the DNA is TGTGCCAGCAGCCAAGGGACTTCCTACGAGCAGTACTTC. It specifies CASSQGTSYEQYF.

This chain links TRBV25-1 with TRBJ1-5; TRBD1 agrees at 8 bases. Germline CDR1 reads MGHDK; CDR2 reads SYGVNS. This CDR3 is 17 amino acids long. CDR3 DNA: TGTGCTAGACCCCTTCTCGGACAGGGAGAAGGCAATCAGCCCCAGCATTTT. This translates into CARPLLGQGEGNQPQHF.

There are many counts of this clonotype. V usage is TRBV10-2 and J usage is TRBJ2-7; D is possibly TRBD2 (5 bases). The V gene's germline CDR1 is WSHSY and CDR2 SAAADI. The V end lost 5 bases, the J end lost 2 bases, and 10 bases lay between the germline ends. The length of the CDR3 is 13 residues. CDR3 region: CASSQASPYEQYF. The CDR3 DNA reads TGCGCCAGCAGTCAAGCTAGCCCCTACGAGCAGTACTTC.

The sample holds a few counts of this clonotype. The junction departs from the called germline gene at one end, perhaps through a read error. J is TRBJ2-7 and V is TRBV10-3, with D possibly matching TRBD1 (5 bases). The CDR3 totals 13 residues. Germline CDR1 ENHRY, CDR2 SYGVKD. CDR3 nucleotide sequence: TGTGCCAGCAGTTACACAGGTAGACTCGAGCAGTACTTC. It translates to CASSYTGRLEQYF.

Many counts were recorded for this clonotype. V gene TRBV19 combines with J gene TRBJ1-5; unclear D gene. Germline-derived CDR1 and CDR2 are LNHDA and SQIVND (reference sequence). This CDR3 is built from 13 residues. Between the trimmed V and J ends, which lost 5 bases and 4 bases, there was a span of 9 bases. The CDR3 sequence is CASSSPMNQPQHF. CDR3 DNA: TGTGCCAGTAGTTCGCCGATGAATCAGCCCCAGCATTTT.

This clonotype was counted ten times or more. The chain is built from TRBV20-1 and TRBJ1-2; D may be TRBD1 (6 bases). CDR3 length: 11 residues. Germline CDR1 reads DFQATT; CDR2 reads SNEGSKA (reference sequence). The V end was cut by 5 bases, the J end by 9 bases, with 13 bases between. The DNA for the CDR3 is TGCAGTGCTTGGGGGGACACGCGCTACACCTTC. Translation: CSAWGDTRYTF.

The V and J genes are TRBV12-3 or TRBV12-4 and TRBJ1-1, with no clear D. The length of the CDR3 is 15 residues. CDR3 residues: CASGLVSPENTEAFF. DNA of the CDR3: TGTGCTAGTGGTTTGGTATCCCCGGAGAACACTGAAGCTTTCTTT.

The chain combines TRBV11-1 with TRBJ1-4; a possible D gene is TRBD1 (6 bases). V lost 8 bases, J lost 1 base, and 11 bases lay in between. Germline V gene lookup returns CDR1 SGHAT and CDR2 FQDESV (reference sequence). The CDR3 runs 14 residues. The CDR3 loop is CASSPQGTNEKLFF. In nucleotides, the CDR3 is TGTGCCAGCTCACCACAGGGAACTAATGAAAAACTGTTTTTT.

The CDR3 DNA reads as TGTGCCAGTAGTATGGTACAGGGGATCGCTAACACCGGGGAGCTGTTTTTT. Translated, it gives CASSMVQGIANTGELFF. The rearrangement uses TRBV19 and TRBJ2-2, with 7 nucleotides matching TRBD1. Germline trimming cut 3 bases from V and 2 bases from J; bases unmatched to any gene: 9. The CDR3 extends over 17 amino acids. Germline V CDR1 and CDR2: LNHDA, SQIVND (reference sequence).

Points on this clonotype: The germline gene is not matched at one end of the junction; a read error may be the cause. V gene TRBV10-3 combines with J gene TRBJ1-3; D not resolved. The CDR3 has 14 residues. Germline loops: CDR1 ENHRY, CDR2 SYGVKD. CDR3 sequence reads: CASSEWRPADTIYF. Here the CDR3 DNA reads TGTGCCAGCAGTGAATGGCGGCCAGCGGACACCATATATTTT.

The gene calls are TRBV15 and TRBJ2-1; D is perhaps TRBD2 (5 bases). This CDR3 comprises 15 residues. The germline gives CDR1 LNHNV, CDR2 YYDKDF (reference sequence). Deletions cut 5 bases from V and 3 bases from J, with 14 bases between. For the CDR3, the DNA is TGTGCCACCAGCGGTTACCGGGCGGGCTACAATGAGCAGTTCTTC. Its translation: CATSGYRAGYNEQFF.

The chain couples TRBV12-3 or TRBV12-4 to TRBJ2-7, with 11 bases lining up with TRBD2. The V segment lost 5 bases and the J segment 2 bases; nucleotides outside the gene matches: 8. The CDR3 totals 16 residues. This CDR3 reads CASSSVGSGGAYEQYF. The CDR3 region has the DNA TGTGCCAGCAGTAGTGTGGGTAGCGGGGGGGCCTACGAGCAGTACTTC.

The rearrangement uses TRBV10-3 and TRBJ2-7, with D possibly TRBD1 on 6 matching bases. The CDR3 length is 14 residues. Trimming took off 6 bases at V and 8 bases at J, with 20 bases between the two ends. Germline CDR1 is ENHRY and CDR2 is SYGVKD. The CDR3 DNA reads as TGTGCCATCAGACAGGGCGGACGACTAATCAAGCAGTACTTC. It encodes CAIRQGGRLIKQYF.

Details on this clonotype: This clone may be a read error of a much larger clone one base away. The CDR3 nucleotides are TGCGTCAGCAGCTGGGGGGGGGACTACGAGCAGTACTTC. This sequence encodes CVSSWGGDYEQYF. The V call is TRBV7-3, the J call TRBJ2-7, with TRBD2 matching over 7 bases. Germline CDR1 SGHTA, CDR2 FQGTGA. The CDR3 is made up of 13 amino acids.

This clonotype was observed at least ten times. The rearrangement links TRBV7-9 to TRBJ1-1; TRBD1 matches at 7 bases. The CDR3 covers 15 residues. After removal of 2 bases from V and 2 bases from J, the junction contained 5 bases not matched to a gene. Germline V lookup: CDR1 SEHNR, CDR2 FQNEAQ (reference sequence). The chain's CDR3 is CASSLLQGGNTEAFF. The CDR3 nucleotides are TGTGCCAGCAGCTTACTCCAGGGGGGAAACACTGAAGCTTTCTTT.

This clonotype was found many times. The chain is built from TRBV10-3 and TRBJ2-7, with D possibly TRBD2 on 6 matching bases. The CDR3 sequence is 14 residues long. The germline CDR1 and CDR2 sequences are ENHRY and SYGVKD. With 4 bases removed from V and 3 bases from J, the gap between germline ends came to 13 bases. The chain's CDR3 is CAISVRGDHYEQYF. The CDR3 DNA is TGTGCCATCAGTGTACGCGGGGACCACTACGAGCAGTACTTC.

Remarks on this clonotype: A single base separates this from a much larger clone, so it may be a read error. The J gene is TRBJ1-5, the V gene TRBV19; 8 nucleotides line up with TRBD1. The J segment lost 7 bases and the V segment lost 1 base, leaving 6 bases of the junction unmatched. Germline lookup yields CDR1 LNHDA and CDR2 SQIVND (reference sequence). The length of the CDR3 is 15 residues. The CDR3 reads CASSIVTGAEQPQHF. CDR3 nucleotides: TGTGCCAGTAGTATAGTGACAGGGGCAGAGCAGCCCCAGCATTTT.

Written as DNA, the CDR3 is TGTGCCAGCGGGAGTACCAACGAGCAGTACTTC. It is translated as CASGSTNEQYF. The V and J genes are TRBV5-8 and TRBJ2-7; possible D gene TRBD2, 5 bases. This CDR3 is 11 amino acids long. V lost 7 bases and J 5 bases, leaving 10 bases between the germline ends. CDR1 SGHTS and CDR2 YDEGEE come from the germline V gene.

Worth noting for this clonotype: The junction does not match germline at one end; this may be a read error. This chain joins TRBV7-2 and TRBJ1-2, with D maybe TRBD1 (5 bases). Germline V gene sequence: CDR1 SGHTA, CDR2 FQGNSA. CDR3 length equals 18 residues. The CDR3: CASSQGVRRGTKTYGYTF. Here the CDR3 DNA reads TGCGCCAGCAGCCAAGGGGTTCGTAGGGGCACCAAAACCTATGGCTACACCTTC.